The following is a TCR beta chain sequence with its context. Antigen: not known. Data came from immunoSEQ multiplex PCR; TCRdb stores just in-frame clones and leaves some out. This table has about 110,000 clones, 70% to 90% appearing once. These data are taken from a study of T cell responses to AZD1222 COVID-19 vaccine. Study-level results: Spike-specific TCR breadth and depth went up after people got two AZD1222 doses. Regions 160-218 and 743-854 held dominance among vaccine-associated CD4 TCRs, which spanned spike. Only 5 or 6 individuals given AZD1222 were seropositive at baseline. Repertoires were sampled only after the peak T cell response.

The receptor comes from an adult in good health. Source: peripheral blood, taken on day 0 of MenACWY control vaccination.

The DNA of the CDR3 is TGTGCCAGCAGTTACTCGAAATTTCCAGACTACGAGCAGTACTTC. It codes for CASSYSKFPDYEQYF. The gene calls are TRBV6-2 or TRBV6-3 and TRBJ2-7; D gene ambiguous. Germline CDR1 MNHEY, CDR2 SVGEGT. This CDR3 has 15 residues. V lost 0 bases and J lost 3, with 12 bases in between.